This T cell receptor (beta chain) was recorded in a study of blood T cell repertoires in COVID-19 (dated by TCRdb to 2018 to 2020). About the study as a whole: Collaborator samples came from the United States, Italy and Spain and covered acute and convalescent phases of COVID-19. The material from the prospective study consisted of cDNA or gDNA derived from T cells, B-cell-depleted T cells, or PBMCs. Subjects who had been exposed to COVID-19, were actively infected with it, or had recovered from it provided the deeply sampled blood TCRbeta repertoires that made up the dataset. The repertoires were made available in a free public database intended to serve as a resource for research on the immune response to SARS-CoV-2. Samples came from the ongoing ImmuneRACE study (first 160 participants) plus 1,254 subjects from 6 global collaborators. Nearly every sample came with metadata listing a de-identified subject ID, COVID-19 status, age in years and sex. Where available, HLA class I and class II types were obtained from metadata supplied by the sample provider rather than from assay-based typing. What the research found in general, with its limitations: The quantity of clinical and demographic metadata differed by source and by participant and was supplied without curation.

TCRbeta CDR3 regions were amplified from genomic DNA using the immunoSEQ Assay, a bias-controlled multiplex PCR. Turning to the authors' computational methods: Within the assay, amplification of reference gene primers was used to estimate how many nucleated cells each sample contained. To quantify the absolute abundance of each unique TCRbeta CDR3 rearrangement, sequence reads were collapsed and filtered. Productive Simpson clonality was computed per sample as the square root of Simpson's diversity index over productive rearrangements. TCRdb stores this immuneACCESS table with in-frame sequences only. Part of the clones is absent; in the studies checked, under half of the shortfall reflects unresolved V genes, and no reason is known for the rest. The V and J calls and clone size come from that table; D and trimming were worked out from the DNA. The sample table contains about 82,000 clones; only one count was recorded for around 80% of them. Jointly, the top ten make up more than 15% of the sample.

Collaborating institutions collected whole blood in K2EDTA tubes following their own protocols. Collaborator samples were shipped for TCRbeta analysis as frozen whole blood, isolated PBMCs, or DNA extracted from either sample type. Of note for this clone: Its specific antigen is unknown. Per-base qualities were not stored, and no clone one base away is much larger.

Trimmed from V: 3 bases; trimmed from J: 10 bases; junction bases lacking a gene match: 14. The CDR3 contains 15 residues, cysteine and phenylalanine counted. The only DNA kept is the CDR3, 45 bases in frame from the first base. For CDR1 and CDR2, the germline V gene (reference sequence) lists DFQATT and SNEGSKA. This TCR was sampled from a woman aged 55-70 years with acute or convalescent COVID-19. The sequence links TRBV20-1 to TRBJ2-1; 8 central nucleotides agree with TRBD2. Sequenced sample: peripheral blood. Read as DNA, the sequence is TGCAGTGCTAGTGAACCAACGGGGGGGCCAGAAGAGCAGTTCTTC. This sequence encodes CSASEPTGGPEEQFF.